Listed below are T cell receptor beta chains from one sample, sequenced in a study of blood T cell repertoires in COVID-19. The assay was immunoSEQ multiplex PCR, and TCRdb's table has in-frame clones only and misses some. The sample gives a few hundred thousand clones, approximately 88% of which show up once; more than 0.95% is in the top ten. What was sequenced was PBMCs or T cells enriched from blood (not recorded which). These receptors originate from a woman aged 35 to 49 with acute COVID-19. CDR3s include the opening cysteine and the closing phenylalanine or tryptophan. D genes are given only for firm matches. Size is omitted from some rows. Given values are once, few, many or a class for expanded clones.

clone_size d_call j_call v_call cdr3_length cdr3_nt cdr3_aa
NA TRBD1 TRBJ1-1 TRBV28 15 TGTGCCAGCAGTCCACCCAGGGGGATGAACACTGAAGCTTTCTTT CASSPPRGMNTEAFF
NA TRBD1 TRBJ1-5 TRBV5-5 14 TGTGCCAGCAGCTTGCCAGGGGGCAGTCAGCCCCAGCATTTT CASSLPGGSQPQHF
NA NA TRBJ1-1 TRBV2 14 TGTGCCAGCAGAACGGGTCAGACCTTAACTGAAGCTTTCTTT CASRTGQTLTEAFF
NA NA TRBJ1-6 TRBV18 15 TGTGCCAGCTCACCAGGCCTGCCGACAAATTCACCCCTCCACTTT CASSPGLPTNSPLHF
NA TRBD2 TRBJ2-7 TRBV6-5 13 TGTGCCAGCAGTTACTCGTCGGGAGGAGGGCAGTACTTC CASSYSSGGGQYF
NA TRBD1 TRBJ1-4 TRBV7-2 14 TGTGCCAGCAGCCAGGGACAGGTTTATGAAAAACTGTTTTTT CASSQGQVYEKLFF
NA NA TRBJ1-3 TRBV18 15 TGTGCCAGCTCATTCGACAGCTACTCTGGAAACACCATATATTTT CASSFDSYSGNTIYF
NA NA TRBJ1-1 TRBV18 14 TGTGCCAGCTCACCATCAGGGCTGGGGACTGAAGCTTTCTTT CASSPSGLGTEAFF
NA TRBD2 TRBJ2-5 TRBV27 14 TGTGCCAGCAGTTTTAGCGGGAGTTTGGAGACCCAGTACTTC CASSFSGSLETQYF
NA NA TRBJ1-1 TRBV19 12 TGTGCCAGCAACGACAGAGGCACTGAAGCTTTCTTT CASNDRGTEAFF
NA NA TRBJ2-3 TRBV11-1 13 TGTGCCAGCAGCTTCTCGGAGAGAGATACGCAGTATTTT CASSFSERDTQYF
NA TRBD2 TRBJ2-2 TRBV5-4 15 TGTGCCAGCAGTTTGATGGGAGGGCAAACCGGGGAGCTGTTTTTT CASSLMGGQTGELFF
NA TRBD1 TRBJ2-5 TRBV9 15 TGTGCCAGCAGCGTAGCCCCGACAGGGAAAGAGACCCAGTACTTC CASSVAPTGKETQYF
few TRBD1 TRBJ1-4 TRBV30 15 TGTGCCTGGAGTGTAGGGGGCCCAACTAATGAAAAACTGTTTTTT CAWSVGGPTNEKLFF
few NA TRBJ1-3 TRBV5-1 16 TGCGCCAGCAGCTCACAGGGTTTTCGTGATGGAAACACCATATATTTT CASSSQGFRDGNTIYF
NA NA TRBJ1-1 TRBV4-1 19 TGCGCCAGCAGCCGCCTTAGGTGGGGCTCCTCTAGGGAGAACACTGAAGCTTTCTTT CASSRLRWGSSRENTEAFF
once TRBD1 TRBJ1-2 TRBV9 17 TGTGCCAGCAGCGTAGAGGCTCGAGGGACAGGGGGTGCCGGCTACACCTTC CASSVEARGTGGAGYTF
few TRBD1 TRBJ2-5 TRBV9 16 TGTGCCAGCAGCCCAGCCGGGACAGGAGGATGGGAGACCCAGTACTTC CASSPAGTGGWETQYF
NA NA TRBJ2-6 TRBV19 16 TGTGCCAGCTCGGGACTTCGGATCTCTGGGGCCAACGTCCTGACTTTC CASSGLRISGANVLTF
NA TRBD2 TRBJ2-1 TRBV5-1 15 TGCGCCAGCAGCTTGTATCAGCGGGGGCCCGATGAGCAGTTCTTC CASSLYQRGPDEQFF
NA NA TRBJ1-2 TRBV12-3/TRBV12-4 13 TGTGCCAGCAGCCTGCTGGAGCTGGGTAGCTACACCTTC CASSLLELGSYTF
NA TRBD1 TRBJ1-2 TRBV18 15 TGTGCCAGCTCACCCGGGACAGGGGGAGACTATGGCTACACCTTC CASSPGTGGDYGYTF
NA TRBD1 TRBJ1-2 TRBV4-3 13 TGCGCCAGCAGCTACAGGGGTTCGCATGGCTACACCTTC CASSYRGSHGYTF
NA TRBD1 TRBJ1-2 TRBV24-1 14 TGTGCCACCAGTGACATATCAGGGGGCTATGGCTACACCTTC CATSDISGGYGYTF
NA TRBD1 TRBJ1-1 TRBV9 14 TGTGCCAGCAGCGTAGAAGGGCAGGGGGCTGAAGCTTTCTTT CASSVEGQGAEAFF
NA NA TRBJ2-7 TRBV14 14 TGTGCCAGCAGTAGAGGAGGGGCCGCCTACGAGCAGTACTTC CASSRGGAAYEQYF
few TRBD2 TRBJ2-7 TRBV5-1 14 TGCGCCAGCAGGCTGACTAGCGGCTCCTACGAGCAGTACTTC CASRLTSGSYEQYF
NA TRBD1 TRBJ1-2 TRBV7-8 15 TGTGCCAGCAGCTTAGTGGCACAGGGGAATTATGGCTACACCTTC CASSLVAQGNYGYTF
NA NA TRBJ1-6 TRBV19 12 TGTGCCAGTAGTACCTCCTCTTCACCCCTCCACTTT CASSTSSSPLHF
NA TRBD1 TRBJ1-1 TRBV19 15 TGTGCCGCAGCCGACAGGGGGGCCCCTCACACTGAAGCTTTCTTT CAAADRGAPHTEAFF